This is a list of T cell receptor beta chains from one sample in a study of cytotoxic CD8 clonotypes in ibrutinib-treated CLL. Here immunoSEQ multiplex PCR was the method, and the copy in TCRdb shows in-frame clones only, minus some. This sample has some 17,000 clones; about two thirds occur once, and the top ten carry about 25%. The sample was PBMCs, taken after 12 months of ibrutinib treatment. These receptors were collected from a human donor with chronic lymphocytic leukemia. The CDR3 runs from the conserved cysteine through the conserved F or W. A D gene is named only where the DNA matches it firmly. A clone size is listed for some rows: how often the clone was seen (once, few, many), or a class if it is expanded.

V gene: TRBV11-3
D gene: NA
clone size: NA
J gene: TRBJ2-1
CDR3 protein: CASSVDPSSYNEQFF
CDR3 DNA: TGTGCCAGCAGCGTCGACCCGAGCTCCTACAATGAGCAGTTCTTC

V gene: TRBV28
D gene: NA
clone size: NA
J gene: TRBJ2-7
CDR3 protein: CASSLFQDHGLEQYF
CDR3 DNA: TGTGCCAGCAGTTTATTTCAGGACCACGGCTTAGAGCAGTACTTC

V gene: TRBV2
D gene: NA
clone size: NA
J gene: TRBJ1-5
CDR3 protein: CASSFRDLNQPQHF
CDR3 DNA: TGTGCCAGCAGTTTCCGGGATCTCAATCAGCCCCAGCATTTT

V gene: TRBV10-1
D gene: NA
clone size: NA
J gene: TRBJ2-2
CDR3 protein: CASSWTPSGTGELFF
CDR3 DNA: TGCGCCAGCAGTTGGACACCATCGGGCACCGGGGAGCTGTTTTTT

V gene: TRBV9
D gene: NA
clone size: NA
J gene: TRBJ2-3
CDR3 protein: CASSPGLLEGADTQYF
CDR3 DNA: TGTGCCAGCAGCCCCGGCCTCTTGGAGGGGGCAGATACGCAGTATTTT

V gene: TRBV7-9
D gene: NA
clone size: NA
J gene: TRBJ2-1
CDR3 protein: CASSLLGAYNEQFF
CDR3 DNA: TGTGCCAGCAGCCTTTTGGGGGCGTACAATGAGCAGTTCTTC

V gene: TRBV2
D gene: TRBD2
clone size: NA
J gene: TRBJ2-5
CDR3 protein: CASNRLAGGPETQYF
CDR3 DNA: TGTGCCAGCAATCGCCTAGCGGGAGGGCCAGAGACCCAGTACTTC

V gene: TRBV5-4
D gene: TRBD1
clone size: NA
J gene: TRBJ2-4
CDR3 protein: CASSFGGQGARNIQYF
CDR3 DNA: TGTGCCAGCAGCTTCGGGGGACAGGGGGCACGGAACATTCAGTACTTC

V gene: TRBV28
D gene: NA
clone size: NA
J gene: TRBJ2-5
CDR3 protein: CASKTEETQYF
CDR3 DNA: TGTGCCAGCAAGACAGAAGAGACCCAGTACTTC

V gene: TRBV28
D gene: NA
clone size: NA
J gene: TRBJ2-4
CDR3 protein: CASSFGQGVMLAKNIQYF
CDR3 DNA: TGTGCCAGCAGTTTTGGACAAGGGGTCATGCTAGCCAAAAACATTCAGTACTTC

V gene: TRBV7-3
D gene: NA
clone size: once
J gene: TRBJ2-2
CDR3 protein: CASSLMGGQNTGELFF
CDR3 DNA: TGTGCCAGCAGCTTAATGGGAGGACAAAACACCGGGGAGCTGTTTTTT

V gene: TRBV5-1
D gene: TRBD2
clone size: NA
J gene: TRBJ2-1
CDR3 protein: CASSPGLVQGLGEQFF
CDR3 DNA: TGCGCCAGCAGCCCCGGACTAGTCCAAGGACTTGGTGAGCAGTTCTTC

V gene: TRBV6-5
D gene: NA
clone size: few
J gene: TRBJ2-1
CDR3 protein: CASSSHWSGSPNEQFF
CDR3 DNA: TGTGCCAGCAGTTCTCACTGGTCAGGGAGCCCCAATGAGCAGTTCTTC

V gene: TRBV5-1
D gene: TRBD2
clone size: NA
J gene: TRBJ2-1
CDR3 protein: CASSPNREGPREQFF
CDR3 DNA: TGCGCCAGCAGCCCCAACCGGGAGGGCCCTCGGGAGCAGTTCTTC

V gene: TRBV6-5
D gene: TRBD2
clone size: NA
J gene: TRBJ2-7
CDR3 protein: CASSYRAGGPYEQYF
CDR3 DNA: TGTGCCAGCAGTTACCGCGCGGGAGGGCCGTACGAGCAGTACTTC

V gene: TRBV18
D gene: NA
clone size: NA
J gene: TRBJ2-3
CDR3 protein: CASSPYSTDTQYF
CDR3 DNA: TGTGCCAGCTCACCATACAGCACAGATACGCAGTATTTT

V gene: TRBV5-1
D gene: TRBD1
clone size: NA
J gene: TRBJ2-7
CDR3 protein: CASTRQGASYEQYF
CDR3 DNA: TGCGCCAGCACCCGACAGGGGGCCTCCTACGAGCAGTACTTC

V gene: TRBV27
D gene: NA
clone size: NA
J gene: TRBJ2-7
CDR3 protein: CASSTGVPINGYEQYF
CDR3 DNA: TGTGCCAGCAGTACCGGAGTGCCAATTAACGGCTACGAGCAGTACTTC

V gene: TRBV19
D gene: NA
clone size: once
J gene: TRBJ2-1
CDR3 protein: CASSINPSETYNEQFF
CDR3 DNA: TGTGCCAGTAGTATAAATCCTAGCGAGACGTACAATGAGCAGTTCTTC

V gene: TRBV28
D gene: TRBD2
clone size: NA
J gene: TRBJ2-7
CDR3 protein: CASINARTSDTYEQYF
CDR3 DNA: TGTGCCAGCATTAATGCCAGGACTAGCGACACCTACGAGCAGTACTTC

V gene: TRBV15
D gene: NA
clone size: NA
J gene: TRBJ2-1
CDR3 protein: CATRKVANNEQFF
CDR3 DNA: TGTGCCACCAGGAAGGTAGCGAACAATGAGCAGTTCTTC

V gene: TRBV28
D gene: TRBD1
clone size: NA
J gene: TRBJ2-7
CDR3 protein: CASSGRDREQYF
CDR3 DNA: TGTGCCAGCAGTGGAAGGGACAGAGAGCAGTACTTC

V gene: TRBV7-2
D gene: TRBD2
clone size: NA
J gene: TRBJ2-3
CDR3 protein: CASSWASGRNADTQYF
CDR3 DNA: TGTGCCAGCAGCTGGGCTAGCGGGAGGAATGCAGATACGCAGTATTTT

V gene: TRBV28
D gene: NA
clone size: NA
J gene: TRBJ1-3
CDR3 protein: CASSDLALGNTIYF
CDR3 DNA: TGTGCCAGCAGCGACCTCGCCCTTGGAAACACCATATATTTT

V gene: TRBV19
D gene: NA
clone size: NA
J gene: TRBJ1-3
CDR3 protein: CASSGIDISGNTIYF
CDR3 DNA: TGTGCCAGTAGTGGGATCGATATCTCTGGAAACACCATATATTTT

V gene: TRBV5-1
D gene: TRBD1
clone size: once
J gene: TRBJ2-5
CDR3 protein: CASSLGQGARVVETQYF
CDR3 DNA: TGCGCCAGCAGCTTGGGACAGGGGGCCAGGGTCGTGGAGACCCAGTACTTC

V gene: TRBV7-8
D gene: NA
clone size: NA
J gene: TRBJ2-2
CDR3 protein: CASSLNEAGNTGELFF
CDR3 DNA: TGTGCCAGCAGCTTAAATGAGGCAGGGAACACCGGGGAGCTGTTTTTT

V gene: TRBV28
D gene: TRBD2
clone size: few
J gene: TRBJ2-2
CDR3 protein: CASSWEGANTGELFF
CDR3 DNA: TGTGCCAGCAGTTGGGAGGGAGCGAACACCGGGGAGCTGTTTTTT

V gene: TRBV6-1
D gene: NA
clone size: NA
J gene: TRBJ2-7
CDR3 protein: CATRLGPSSYEQYF
CDR3 DNA: TGTGCCACCCGGTTAGGCCCATCCTCCTACGAGCAGTACTTC

V gene: TRBV6-5
D gene: TRBD1
clone size: NA
J gene: TRBJ2-2
CDR3 protein: CASTGQGFTGELFF
CDR3 DNA: TGTGCCAGCACCGGACAGGGGTTCACCGGGGAGCTGTTTTTT

V gene: TRBV10-3
D gene: TRBD2
clone size: NA
J gene: TRBJ2-3
CDR3 protein: CAISAQLAEEAQYF
CDR3 DNA: TGTGCCATCAGTGCCCAACTAGCGGAGGAAGCGCAGTATTTT

V gene: TRBV29-1
D gene: TRBD2
clone size: NA
J gene: TRBJ2-1
CDR3 protein: CSVGTSSHNEQFF
CDR3 DNA: TGCAGCGTAGGGACTAGCAGTCACAATGAGCAGTTCTTC

V gene: TRBV5-3
D gene: NA
clone size: few
J gene: TRBJ1-3
CDR3 protein: CARSEDGPSGNTIYF
CDR3 DNA: TGTGCCAGAAGCGAAGACGGGCCCTCTGGAAACACCATATATTTT

V gene: TRBV6-1
D gene: TRBD1
clone size: NA
J gene: TRBJ1-5
CDR3 protein: CASSPGTGNYQPQHF
CDR3 DNA: TGTGCCAGCAGTCCCGGGACAGGCAACTATCAGCCCCAGCATTTT

V gene: TRBV14
D gene: NA
clone size: NA
J gene: TRBJ1-1
CDR3 protein: CASSFDVNTEAFF
CDR3 DNA: TGTGCCAGCAGTTTTGACGTGAACACTGAAGCTTTCTTT

V gene: TRBV7-9
D gene: NA
clone size: NA
J gene: TRBJ1-5
CDR3 protein: CASSSGEQPQHF
CDR3 DNA: TGTGCCAGCAGCTCCGGCGAGCAGCCCCAGCATTTT

V gene: TRBV28
D gene: NA
clone size: few
J gene: TRBJ2-5
CDR3 protein: CASSRPVEETQYF
CDR3 DNA: TGTGCCAGCAGTCGACCAGTAGAAGAGACCCAGTACTTC

V gene: TRBV10-3
D gene: TRBD1
clone size: NA
J gene: TRBJ2-7
CDR3 protein: CAISGNRGPPQEQYF
CDR3 DNA: TGTGCCATCAGTGGGAACAGGGGGCCTCCGCAAGAGCAGTACTTC

V gene: TRBV5-1
D gene: NA
clone size: NA
J gene: TRBJ2-5
CDR3 protein: CASSLGQSTGETQYF
CDR3 DNA: TGCGCCAGCAGCTTGGGACAGTCCACTGGTGAGACCCAGTACTTC

V gene: TRBV2
D gene: NA
clone size: NA
J gene: TRBJ2-1
CDR3 protein: CAGKERQGYNEQFF
CDR3 DNA: TGTGCCGGAAAGGAGCGGCAGGGGTACAATGAGCAGTTCTTC

V gene: TRBV6-5
D gene: TRBD1
clone size: NA
J gene: TRBJ1-1
CDR3 protein: CASGKQGTEAFF
CDR3 DNA: TGTGCCAGCGGAAAACAGGGGACTGAAGCTTTCTTT

V gene: TRBV5-1
D gene: NA
clone size: NA
J gene: TRBJ1-2
CDR3 protein: CASSWDGRPDYGYTF
CDR3 DNA: TGCGCCAGCAGCTGGGACGGTAGACCTGACTATGGCTACACCTTC